This TCR beta chain appears in the sequencing data of a study of blood T cell repertoires in COVID-19 (TCRdb year 2020). Study-wide context: Collaborator samples came from the United States, Italy and Spain and covered acute and convalescent phases of COVID-19. The prospective study material was composed of cDNA or gDNA derived from T cells, B-cell-depleted T cells, or PBMCs. The dataset comprised deeply sampled blood TCRbeta repertoires from subjects exposed to, actively infected with, or recovered from COVID-19. The repertoires were released in a freely available public database intended as a resource for research on the immune response to SARS-CoV-2. Samples came from the ongoing ImmuneRACE study (first 160 participants) plus 1,254 subjects from 6 global collaborators. The sample metadata nearly always contained a de-identified subject ID, COVID-19 status, age in years and sex. Where HLA class I and class II types were available, the types were taken from metadata supplied by the sample provider, not from assay-based typing. The investigation overall reported the following: The amount of clinical and demographic metadata varied by source and participant and was provided uncurated.

In the case of this clone: Its target antigen remains unknown. Per-base qualities were not stored, and no clone one base away is much larger.

From its cysteine to its phenylalanine, the CDR3 spans 13 amino acids. Only CDR3 DNA remains: 39 bases, in frame from the first base. CDR1 and CDR2 are drawn from the germline V gene: KGHSH, LQKENI. The trim is 5 bases for V and 12 bases for J, with a gap of 16 bases between the germline ends. The immunoSEQ Assay, a bias-controlled multiplex PCR, was used to amplify TCRbeta CDR3 regions from genomic DNA. The authors processed their data as follows. The number of nucleated cells in each sample was estimated from the amplification of reference gene primers within the assay. To quantify the absolute abundance of each unique TCRbeta CDR3 rearrangement, sequence reads were collapsed and filtered. For each sample, productive Simpson clonality was calculated as the square root of Simpson's diversity index over productive rearrangements. Here the immuneACCESS table is served through TCRdb, limited to in-frame sequences with V and J called. Missing clones are a known gap in these copies; in checked studies unresolved V genes cover under half, and the rest lacks a known reason. V and J calls and clone size are copied from that table; D and trimming were computed from the DNA. The sample data list nearly 250,000 clones, and 82% of these were observed just once. Approximately 1.9% of the sample is held by the ten biggest clonotypes.

The collaborating institutions used their own protocols to collect whole blood in K2EDTA tubes. For TCRbeta analysis, collaborators shipped samples in one of three forms: frozen whole blood, isolated PBMCs, or DNA extracted from either of those sample types. The receptor was derived from a woman aged 80 or over with acute or convalescent COVID-19. The chain was built from TRBV18 and TRBJ2-2; TRBD1 could be the D gene, as 6 bases match. The sequenced material came from peripheral blood. CDR3 protein: CASSTRQEEKLFF. The base sequence is TGTGCCAGCTCAACACGACAGGAGGAGAAGCTGTTTTTT.